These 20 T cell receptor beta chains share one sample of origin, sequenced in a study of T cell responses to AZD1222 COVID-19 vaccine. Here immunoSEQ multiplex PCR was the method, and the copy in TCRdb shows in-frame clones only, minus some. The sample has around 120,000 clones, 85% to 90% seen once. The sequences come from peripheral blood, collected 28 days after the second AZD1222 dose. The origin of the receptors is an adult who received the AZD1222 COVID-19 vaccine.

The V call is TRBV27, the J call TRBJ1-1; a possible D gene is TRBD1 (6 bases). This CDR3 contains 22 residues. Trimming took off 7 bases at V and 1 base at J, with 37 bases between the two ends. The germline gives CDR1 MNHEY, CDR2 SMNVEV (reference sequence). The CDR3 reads CASKRGRTGLSTRTTPNTEAFF. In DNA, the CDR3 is TGTGCCAGCAAAAGAGGCCGAACAGGGCTCTCGACCAGGACGACTCCGAACACTGAAGCTTTCTTT.

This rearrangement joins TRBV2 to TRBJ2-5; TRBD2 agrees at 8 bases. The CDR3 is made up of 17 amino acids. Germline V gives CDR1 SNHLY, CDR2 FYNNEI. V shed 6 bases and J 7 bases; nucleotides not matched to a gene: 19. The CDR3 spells CASRPRAGGKGEVTQYF. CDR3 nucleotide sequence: TGTGCCAGCAGGCCCCGTGCGGGGGGCAAAGGAGAGGTGACCCAGTACTTC.

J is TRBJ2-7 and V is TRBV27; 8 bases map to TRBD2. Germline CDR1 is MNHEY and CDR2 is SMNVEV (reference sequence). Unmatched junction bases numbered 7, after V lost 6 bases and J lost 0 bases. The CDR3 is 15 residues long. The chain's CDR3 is CASRGGGGPSYEQYF. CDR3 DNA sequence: TGTGCCAGCAGGGGGGGCGGGGGGCCCTCCTACGAGCAGTACTTC.

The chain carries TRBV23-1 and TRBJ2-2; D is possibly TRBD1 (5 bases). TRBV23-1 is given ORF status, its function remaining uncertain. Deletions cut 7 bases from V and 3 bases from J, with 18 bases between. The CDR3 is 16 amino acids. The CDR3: CASTLIQVRDTGELFF. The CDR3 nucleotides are TGCGCCAGCACCTTGATACAGGTTCGGGACACCGGGGAGCTGTTTTTT.

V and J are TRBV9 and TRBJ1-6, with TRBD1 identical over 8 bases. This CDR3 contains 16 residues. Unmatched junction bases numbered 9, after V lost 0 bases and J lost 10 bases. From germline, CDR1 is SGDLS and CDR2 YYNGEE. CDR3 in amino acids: CASSVVAGQGLSPLHF. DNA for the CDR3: TGTGCCAGCAGCGTAGTGGCTGGACAGGGTTTATCACCCCTCCACTTT. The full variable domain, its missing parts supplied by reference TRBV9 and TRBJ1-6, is DSGVTQTPKHLITATGQRVTLRCSPRSGDLSVYWYQQSLDQGLQFLIQYYNGEERAKGNILERFSAQQFPDLHSELNLSSLELGDSALYFCASSVVAGQGLSPLHFGNGTRLTVT.

CDR3 amino acids: CATSRGLVYEQYF. The CDR3 coding sequence is TGTGCCACCAGCAGGGGCCTGGTGTACGAGCAGTACTTC. V is TRBV15 and J is TRBJ2-7; D is unclear. V lost 3 bases, J lost 4 bases, and 10 bases lay in between. Germline V gene data show CDR1 as LNHNV and CDR2 as YYDKDF (reference sequence). The CDR3 is 13 residues long.

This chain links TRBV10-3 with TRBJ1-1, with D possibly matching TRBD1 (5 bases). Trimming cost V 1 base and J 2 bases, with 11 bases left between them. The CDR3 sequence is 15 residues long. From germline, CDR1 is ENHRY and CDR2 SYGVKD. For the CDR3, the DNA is TGTGCCATCAGTGAGTTTAAGGGGCCCAACACTGAAGCTTTCTTT. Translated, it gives CAISEFKGPNTEAFF.

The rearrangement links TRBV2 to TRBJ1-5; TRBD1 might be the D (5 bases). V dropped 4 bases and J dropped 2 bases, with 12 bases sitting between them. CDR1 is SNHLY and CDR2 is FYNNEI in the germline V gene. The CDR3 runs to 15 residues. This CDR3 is CASSGWGLGNQPQHF. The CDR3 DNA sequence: TGTGCCAGCAGTGGTTGGGGACTTGGCAATCAGCCCCAGCATTTT.

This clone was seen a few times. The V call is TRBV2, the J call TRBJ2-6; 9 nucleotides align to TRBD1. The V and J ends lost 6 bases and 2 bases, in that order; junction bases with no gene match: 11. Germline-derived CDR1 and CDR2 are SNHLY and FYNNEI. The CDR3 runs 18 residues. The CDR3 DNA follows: TGTGCCAGCAGACCCTGGACAGGGGCAGGGGCTGGGGCCAACGTCCTGACTTTC. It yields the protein CASRPWTGAGAGANVLTF.

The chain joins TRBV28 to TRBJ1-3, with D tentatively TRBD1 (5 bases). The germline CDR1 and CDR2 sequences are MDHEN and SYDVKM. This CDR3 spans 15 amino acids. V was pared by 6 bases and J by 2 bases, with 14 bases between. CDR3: CASSPPGTAGNTIYF. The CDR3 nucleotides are TGTGCCAGCAGCCCCCCCGGGACGGCTGGAAACACCATATATTTT. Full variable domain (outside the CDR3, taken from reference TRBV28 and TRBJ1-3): DVKVTQSSRYLVKRTGEKVFLECVQDMDHENMFWYRQDPGLGLRLIYFSYDVKMKEKGDIPEGYSVSREKKERFSLILESASTNQTSMYLCASSPPGTAGNTIYFGEGSWLTVV.

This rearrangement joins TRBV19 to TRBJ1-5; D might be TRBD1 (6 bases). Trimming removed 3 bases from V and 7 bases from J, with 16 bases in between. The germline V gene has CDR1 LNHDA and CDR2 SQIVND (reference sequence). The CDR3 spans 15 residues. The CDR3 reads CASSIRGQGSQPQHF. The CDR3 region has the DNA TGTGCCAGTAGTATCCGGGGGCAGGGTTCCCAGCCCCAGCATTTT. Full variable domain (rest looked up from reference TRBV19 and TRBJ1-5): DGGITQSPKYLFRKEGQNVTLSCEQNLNHDAMYWYRQDPGQGLRLIYYSQIVNDFQKGDIAEGYSVSREKKESFPLTVTSAQKNPTAFYLCASSIRGQGSQPQHFGDGTRLSIL.

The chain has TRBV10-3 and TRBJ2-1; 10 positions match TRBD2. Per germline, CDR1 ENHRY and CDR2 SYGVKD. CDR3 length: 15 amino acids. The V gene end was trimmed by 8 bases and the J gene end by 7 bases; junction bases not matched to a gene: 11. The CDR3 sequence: CAIAAAGGTGNEQFF. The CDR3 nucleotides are TGTGCCATCGCCGCAGCGGGAGGGACGGGGAATGAGCAGTTCTTC.

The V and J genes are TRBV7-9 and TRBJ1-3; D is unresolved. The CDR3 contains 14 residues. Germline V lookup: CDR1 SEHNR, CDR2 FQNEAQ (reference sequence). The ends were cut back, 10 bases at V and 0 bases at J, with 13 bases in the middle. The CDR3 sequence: CAIPLLASGNTIYF. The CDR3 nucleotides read TGTGCCATCCCGCTCCTCGCCTCTGGAAACACCATATATTTT.

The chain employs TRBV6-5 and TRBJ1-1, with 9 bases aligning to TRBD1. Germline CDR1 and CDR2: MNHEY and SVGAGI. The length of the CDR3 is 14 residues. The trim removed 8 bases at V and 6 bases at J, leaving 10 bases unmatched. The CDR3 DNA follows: TGTGCCAGCCGAAACCGGGACAGGGTCCCTGAAGCTTTCTTT. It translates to CASRNRDRVPEAFF.

The CDR3 bases are TGTGCCAGCAGCTCCCTCAGCGGGCGGAAGAGCACAGATACGCAGTATTTT. Protein: CASSSLSGRKSTDTQYF. This chain connects TRBV7-9 to TRBJ2-3; TRBD2 is a possible D gene (6 bases). V dropped 4 bases and J dropped 0 bases, with 17 bases sitting between them. The CDR3 spans 17 residues. CDR1 and CDR2 from the germline V gene are SEHNR and FQNEAQ (reference sequence).

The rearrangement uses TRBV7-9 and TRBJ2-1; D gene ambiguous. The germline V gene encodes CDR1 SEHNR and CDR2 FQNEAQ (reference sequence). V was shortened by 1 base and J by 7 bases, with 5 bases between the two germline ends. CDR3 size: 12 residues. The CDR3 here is CASSLGNNEQFF. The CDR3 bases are TGTGCCAGCAGCTTAGGGAATAATGAGCAGTTCTTC. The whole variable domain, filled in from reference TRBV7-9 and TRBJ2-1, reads DTGVSQNPRHKITKRGQNVTFRCDPISEHNRLYWYRQTLGQGPEFLTYFQNEAQLEKSRLLSDRFSAERPKGSFSTLEIQRTEQGDSAMYLCASSLGNNEQFFGPGTRLTVL.

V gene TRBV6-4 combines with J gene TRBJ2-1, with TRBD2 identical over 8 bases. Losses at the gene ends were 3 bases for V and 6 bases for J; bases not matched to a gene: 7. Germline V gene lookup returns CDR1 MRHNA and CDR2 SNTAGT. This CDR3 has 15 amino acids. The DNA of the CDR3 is TGTGCCAGCAGTGAGAAGAGCGGGAGTCCCAATGAGCAGTTCTTC. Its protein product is CASSEKSGSPNEQFF.

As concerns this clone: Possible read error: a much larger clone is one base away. This CDR3 reads CASRGVAYEQYF. The CDR3 DNA reads as TGTGCCAGCCGGGGGGTTGCCTACGAGCAGTACTTC. This chain joins TRBV6-5 and TRBJ2-7; TRBD2 matches at 7 bases. The CDR3 covers 12 residues. Germline V gives CDR1 MNHEY, CDR2 SVGAGI. V shed 8 bases and J 2 bases; nucleotides not matched to a gene: 3.

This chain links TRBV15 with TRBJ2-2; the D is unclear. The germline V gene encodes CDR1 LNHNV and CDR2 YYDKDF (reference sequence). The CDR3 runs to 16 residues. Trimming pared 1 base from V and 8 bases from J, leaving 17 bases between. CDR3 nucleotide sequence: TGTGCCACCAGCAGAGGCATGGGCTTGAGAGGAGGGGAGCTGTTTTTT. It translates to CATSRGMGLRGGELFF.

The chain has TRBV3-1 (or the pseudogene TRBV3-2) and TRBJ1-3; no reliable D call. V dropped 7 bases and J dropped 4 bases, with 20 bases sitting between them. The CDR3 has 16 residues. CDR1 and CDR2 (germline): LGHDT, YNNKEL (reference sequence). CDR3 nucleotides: TGTGCCAGCACACCCGAGGGCCCGAGGAGGGGAAACACCATATATTTT. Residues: CASTPEGPRRGNTIYF.